The next 32 T cell receptor beta chains were all read from a single sample in a study of response to subunit inactivated influenza vaccine. A single record per CDR3 protein comes from TCRdb applying MiXCR to the RT-PCR reads. The table includes 400,000 to 550,000 distinct CDR3 sequences, roughly 23% detected once. The specimen comprised CD4+ T cells sorted from PBMCs, sampled roughly 5 days after vaccination. These receptors originate from a middle-aged man who received an inactivated influenza vaccine.

The rearrangement joins TRBV6-6 to TRBJ1-1, with TRBD1 as a possible D gene (6 bases). Looked up from germline, CDR1 is MNHNY and CDR2 is SVGAGI (reference sequence). This CDR3 region has 12 residues. V was clipped by 8 bases and J by 3 bases, with 10 bases between them. This CDR3 reads CASGNRDTEAFF. CDR3 nucleotides: TGTGCCAGCGGTAACAGGGACACTGAAGCTTTCTTT.

This clonotype was seen only a few times. This sequence joins TRBV20-1 and TRBJ2-7; 8 positions agree with TRBD1. The V gene end was trimmed by 3 bases and the J gene end by 2 bases; junction bases not matched to a gene: 6. CDR1 is DFQATT and CDR2 is SNEGSKA in the germline V gene (reference sequence). This CDR3 is 14 amino acids long. CDR3 nucleotides: TGCAGTGCTAGGGACTCAGGGGGCCCCTACGAGCAGTACTTC. It yields the protein CSARDSGGPYEQYF.

The chain has TRBV12-3 or TRBV12-4 and TRBJ2-7; perhaps TRBD1 as D (6 bases). Trimming cost V 3 bases and J 2 bases, with 11 bases left between them. CDR3 size: 14 residues. CDR3 sequence (DNA): TGTGCCAGCAGTTTTTCGACAGGCCCCTACGAGCAGTACTTC. Its translation: CASSFSTGPYEQYF.

This chain joins TRBV10-3 and TRBJ1-2; D perhaps matches TRBD1 (6 bases). Deletions cut 4 bases from V and 5 bases from J, with 17 bases between. This CDR3 contains 15 residues. CDR1 is ENHRY and CDR2 is SYGVKD in the germline V gene. This CDR3 reads CAISGNYRERYGYTF. The DNA for the CDR3 is TGTGCCATCAGTGGGAACTACAGGGAGAGATATGGCTACACCTTC.

This clonotype is a singleton in its sample. The chain carries TRBV2 and TRBJ2-1; 9 bases align to TRBD1. The CDR3 totals 12 residues. CDR1 is SNHLY and CDR2 is FYNNEI in the germline V gene. Unmatched junction bases numbered 4, after V lost 8 bases and J lost 8 bases. DNA for the CDR3: TGTGCCAGCGGGGGACAGGGTGATGAGCAGTTCTTC. It translates to CASGGQGDEQFF.

This clonotype was observed a handful of times. The chain combines TRBV6-5 with TRBJ2-5; D may be TRBD2 (6 bases). The germline V and J ends were trimmed by 2 bases and 7 bases, with 17 bases remaining between them. CDR3 size: 15 residues. The germline CDR1 and CDR2 sequences are MNHEY and SVGAGI. The chain's CDR3 is CASSYSGGPGGTQYF. CDR3 DNA: TGTGCCAGCAGTTACAGTGGCGGACCCGGGGGGACCCAGTACTTC.

In this sample, this clonotype turned up a few times. The chain combines TRBV6-4 with TRBJ2-1; D is undetermined. The CDR3 contains 14 residues. Germline assignment: CDR1 MRHNA and CDR2 SNTAGT. V was pared by 2 bases and J by 2 bases, with 7 bases between. The CDR3 sequence: CASSDGEPYNEQFF. CDR3 bases: TGTGCCAGCAGTGACGGGGAACCCTACAATGAGCAGTTCTTC.

This sequence joins TRBV9 and TRBJ1-1; 7 bases are shared with TRBD1. J lost 8 bases, V lost 4 bases, and 8 bases had no gene match. This CDR3 is built from 13 residues. Per the germline V gene, CDR1 is SGDLS and CDR2 is YYNGEE. The CDR3 DNA reads TGTGCCAGCAGCAAAGGGTGGGGACAGGAAGCTTTCTTT. Its protein is CASSKGWGQEAFF.

Worth noting for this clonotype: Its ends do not fully match the called genes, so a read error is possible. This sequence joins TRBV19 and TRBJ1-5, with 8 bases aligning to TRBD1. The germline V gene has CDR1 LNHDA and CDR2 SQIVND (reference sequence). This CDR3 has 14 residues. CDR3 sequence: CASSATGGNQSQHF. CDR3 bases: TGTGCCAGTAGTGCAACAGGGGGGAATCAGTCCCAGCATTTT.

This chain uses TRBV28 with TRBJ1-5; D is possibly TRBD1 (6 bases). The CDR3 loop spans 16 amino acids. The germline gives CDR1 MDHEN, CDR2 SYDVKM. V was shortened by 4 bases and J by 3 bases, with 16 bases between the two germline ends. CDR3 residues: CASSSLTQGSNQPQHF. CDR3 in DNA: TGTGCCAGCAGTTCTCTTACACAGGGTTCCAATCAGCCCCAGCATTTT.

The DNA for the CDR3 is TGTGCCACCAGCAGGGCAGGGCCATATCAGCCCCAGCATTTT. Translated: CATSRAGPYQPQHF. The chain recombines TRBV15 with TRBJ1-5; D possibly corresponds to TRBD1 (5 bases). CDR1 is LNHNV, CDR2 YYDKDF, per germline (reference sequence). The V end was cut by 3 bases, the J end by 5 bases, with 11 bases between. The CDR3 spans 14 residues.

This clonotype has more than one count but fewer than ten. The V gene is TRBV5-6, the J gene TRBJ2-5; D possibly corresponds to TRBD1 (5 bases). Germline lookup yields CDR1 SGHDT and CDR2 YYEEEE. The CDR3 runs 15 residues. The V end lost 0 bases, the J end lost 5 bases, and 14 bases lay between the germline ends. DNA for the CDR3: TGTGCCAGCAGCTTGGCGGCAGGGCGCGTGGAGACCCAGTACTTC. Translated, it gives CASSLAAGRVETQYF.

This clonotype was detected a few times. The CDR3 loop is CASSVKGTGRGPLVSSGYTF. The DNA of the CDR3 is TGTGCCAGCAGCGTGAAAGGGACAGGGAGAGGCCCATTGGTTTCGTCCGGCTACACCTTC. The chain uses TRBV11-1 and TRBJ1-2, with 9 nucleotides matching TRBD1. Looked up from germline, CDR1 is SGHAT and CDR2 is FQDESV (reference sequence). The CDR3 contains 20 residues. The V segment lost 5 bases and the J segment 8 bases; nucleotides outside the gene matches: 27.

This clonotype has at least ten counts. The J gene is TRBJ2-3, the V gene TRBV5-1, with 13 nucleotides matching TRBD2. Germline CDR1 and CDR2: SGHRS and YFSETQ. CDR3 length: 19 amino acids. V was pared by 0 bases and J by 0 bases, with 7 bases of the junction left unmatched. CDR3 nucleotides: TGCGCCAGCAGCTTGGGACTAGCGGGAGGATCAACTAGCACAGATACGCAGTATTTT. Translated: CASSLGLAGGSTSTDTQYF.

This clonotype was picked up a small number of times. The gene calls are TRBV10-2 and TRBJ2-1; 15 bases map to TRBD2. V trimming: 10 bases; J trimming: 8 bases; junction bases outside the gene matches: 9. Per germline, CDR1 WSHSY and CDR2 SAAADI. The CDR3 sequence is 15 residues long. The CDR3 nucleotides read TGCGCCATTCGGACTAGCGGGAGGGCCACAGATGAGCAGTTCTTC. Its translation is CAIRTSGRATDEQFF.

The chain carries TRBV20-1 and TRBJ1-5; TRBD1 aligns across 7 bases. Germline CDR1 is DFQATT and CDR2 is SNEGSKA (reference sequence). This CDR3 contains 14 residues. J lost 1 base, V lost 6 bases, and 6 bases had no gene match. This CDR3 reads CSASPTGSNQPQHF. As DNA, the CDR3 is TGCAGTGCATCTCCGACAGGGAGCAATCAGCCCCAGCATTTT.

The table lists this clonotype with a few counts. The chain uses TRBV7-2 and TRBJ1-1, with D perhaps matching TRBD1 (5 bases). This CDR3 spans 14 amino acids. The V gene lost 7 bases and the J gene lost 5 bases, with 17 bases spanning the gap. Germline assignment: CDR1 SGHTA and CDR2 FQGNSA. DNA for the CDR3: TGTGCCAGCACAAAAACGCAGGGAGGGACTGAAGCTTTCTTT. It codes for CASTKTQGGTEAFF.

The chain carries TRBV12-3 or TRBV12-4 and TRBJ2-2, with TRBD2 matching over 11 bases. CDR3 size: 15 residues. Losses at the gene ends were 6 bases for V and 3 bases for J; bases not matched to a gene: 3. The CDR3 DNA reads TGTGCCAGCAGCCTACTAGCGGGAGACACCGGGGAGCTGTTTTTT. It codes for CASSLLAGDTGELFF.

This clonotype was counted a few times. This chain uses TRBV5-1 with TRBJ2-1, with TRBD2 identical over 11 bases. Germline CDR1 and CDR2: SGHRS and YFSETQ. V shed 3 bases and J 2 bases; nucleotides not matched to a gene: 4. The CDR3 extends over 16 amino acids. DNA of the CDR3: TGCGCCAGCAGCTCGCTGACTAGCGGGACCTACAATGAGCAGTTCTTC. The encoded protein is CASSSLTSGTYNEQFF.

This chain joins TRBV9 and TRBJ2-1, with TRBD1 as a possible D gene (5 bases). Trimming left V 4 bases short and J 7 bases short, with 9 bases between. Germline V gene data show CDR1 as SGDLS and CDR2 as YYNGEE. The CDR3 has 12 residues. CDR3 coding DNA: TGTGCCAGCAGCAAGCCAGGGAATGAGCAGTTCTTC. Its protein is CASSKPGNEQFF.

This clonotype was picked up many times. The chain combines TRBV4-2 with TRBJ2-1, with D uncertain. V lost 3 bases and J lost 7, with 16 bases in between. CDR1 and CDR2 (germline): LGHNA, YNFKEQ. CDR3 length equals 15 residues. CDR3 in amino acids: CASSQGGVGSNEQFF. The CDR3 bases are TGTGCCAGCAGCCAGGGCGGTGTCGGGTCAAATGAGCAGTTCTTC.

This clonotype was recorded many times. This chain joins TRBV5-1 and TRBJ2-1, with no clear D. The CDR3 is made up of 14 amino acids. Germline V gives CDR1 SGHRS, CDR2 YFSETQ. V lost 4 bases, J lost 1 base, and 9 bases lay in between. CDR3 bases: TGCGCCAGCAGCCCGAGCCAATCCTACAATGAGCAGTTCTTC. Translating gives CASSPSQSYNEQFF.

DNA of the CDR3: TGTGCCAGCTCAACCCCACTCGGTAACACCATATATTTT. This gives the protein CASSTPLGNTIYF. V gene TRBV18 combines with J gene TRBJ1-3; D unresolved. The CDR3 totals 13 residues. The germline V and J ends were trimmed by 5 bases and 7 bases, with 12 bases remaining between them. CDR1 and CDR2 from the germline V gene are KGHSH and LQKENI.

The CDR3 sequence: CASRHLAGQKETQYF. CDR3 nucleotide sequence: TGTGCCAGCAGACATCTAGCGGGCCAAAAAGAGACCCAGTACTTC. The chain recombines TRBV6-1 with TRBJ2-5; 8 nucleotides line up with TRBD2. From germline, CDR1 is MNHNS and CDR2 SASEGT. With V trimmed by 6 bases and J by 3 bases, 9 bases remained unmatched. There are 15 residues in the CDR3.

V gene TRBV6-5 combines with J gene TRBJ2-5; TRBD1 agrees at 12 bases. Losses at the gene ends were 2 bases for V and 5 bases for J; bases not matched to a gene: 3. CDR3 length: 15 residues. Germline V CDR1 and CDR2: MNHEY, SVGAGI. CDR3 amino acids: CASSYGTGGWETQYF. The CDR3 bases are TGTGCCAGCAGTTACGGGACAGGGGGCTGGGAGACCCAGTACTTC.

Here the CDR3 DNA reads TGTGCCAGCAGTGGAGACAGTATTAATCAGCCCCAGCATTTT. Its protein product is CASSGDSINQPQHF. The chain combines TRBV2 with TRBJ1-5; the D gene is possibly TRBD1 (5 bases). V was pared by 4 bases and J by 4 bases, with 11 bases between. Per the germline V gene, CDR1 is SNHLY and CDR2 is FYNNEI. CDR3 length: 14 amino acids. Together with reference TRBV2 and TRBJ1-5, the CDR3 gives the full variable domain: EPEVTQTPSHQVTQMGQEVILRCVPISNHLYFYWYRQILGQKVEFLVSFYNNEISEKSEIFDDQFSVERPDGSNFTLKIRSTKLEDSAMYFCASSGDSINQPQHFGDGTRLSIL.

This chain uses TRBV20-1 with TRBJ2-1, with a possible D match to TRBD2 (5 bases). The CDR3 is made up of 15 amino acids. Trimming cost V 0 bases and J 0 bases, with 9 bases left between them. Germline V CDR1 and CDR2: DFQATT, SNEGSKA (reference sequence). CDR3 loop: CSARDHRGSYNEQFF. The DNA for the CDR3 is TGCAGTGCTAGAGATCATCGGGGCTCCTACAATGAGCAGTTCTTC.

This clonotype was counted between two and nine times. The V call is TRBV29-1, the J call TRBJ2-2; 11 nucleotides match TRBD1. Germline lookup yields CDR1 SQVTM and CDR2 ANQGSEA. The CDR3 length is 17 residues. J was trimmed by 2 bases and V by 4 bases; bases with no gene match: 9. CDR3 sequence reads: CSVARTGGVGNTGELFF. CDR3 in DNA: TGCAGCGTTGCCCGGACAGGGGGCGTCGGAAACACCGGGGAGCTGTTTTTT.

This clonotype was observed a few times. The CDR3 spells CASSDRRGSDTQYF. The CDR3 DNA reads as TGTGCCAGCAGCGACAGACGGGGATCAGATACGCAGTATTTT. V gene TRBV7-6 combines with J gene TRBJ2-3, with D possibly being TRBD1 or TRBD2 (5 bases each). Germline loops: CDR1 SGHVS, CDR2 FNYEAQ. V lost 5 bases, J lost 4 bases, and 13 bases lay in between. The CDR3 covers 14 residues.

This clonotype was recorded a few times. The CDR3 region has the DNA TGTGCCAGCAGCAATCTACCCCCTCTCTTCGGGGGGACCGGGGAGCTGTTTTTT. Translating gives CASSNLPPLFGGTGELFF. The chain recombines TRBV6-1 with TRBJ2-2, with 7 bases matching TRBD2. With 6 bases clipped from V and 5 bases from J, the junction kept 18 bases outside the gene matches. Germline values: CDR1 MNHNS, CDR2 SASEGT. CDR3 length: 18 residues.

This sequence joins TRBV28 and TRBJ2-1, with a possible D match to TRBD2 (5 bases). This CDR3 contains 15 residues. Trimming took 7 bases from V and 5 from J, leaving 18 bases between them. Germline V gene lookup returns CDR1 MDHEN and CDR2 SYDVKM. CDR3 loop: CASTVGIWGDNEQFF. The CDR3 region has the DNA TGTGCCAGCACCGTCGGTATTTGGGGAGACAATGAGCAGTTCTTC.

This clonotype was picked up a small number of times. J is TRBJ2-7 and V is TRBV20-1; TRBD2 agrees at 7 bases. The CDR3 has 14 amino acids. V lost 3 bases, J lost 5 bases, and 10 bases stayed unmatched. Germline CDR1 DFQATT, CDR2 SNEGSKA (reference sequence). CDR3 nucleotide sequence: TGCAGTGCTAGCGGGGCGGGAGTTTTCGACGAGCAGTACTTC. Amino acids: CSASGAGVFDEQYF.